This is a list of T cell receptor beta chains from one sample in a study of naive and memory T cell subsets. One entry per CDR3 protein results from TCRdb running MiXCR on the UMI-ligation and nested PCR reads. The sample shows about 150,000 distinct CDR3 sequences, under 25% of them seen only once. Sequencing was done on a sample of naive CD4+ T cells from blood. Receptors originate from a human donor in good health. Both conserved end residues are part of each CDR3. The D gene is left open where the match is weak. Some rows mark clone size as missing; the rest say once, few, many or name a class of expanded clone.

D gene | J gene | clone size | V gene | CDR3 protein | CDR3 DNA
NA | TRBJ2-7 | few | TRBV20-1 | CSARLARTSPYEQYF | TGCAGTGCTAGACTAGCGCGGACAAGCCCCTACGAGCAGTACTTC
NA | TRBJ2-7 | many | TRBV28 | CASRAPGTKYEQYF | TGTGCCAGCAGAGCCCCCGGGACAAAGTACGAGCAGTACTTC
NA | TRBJ1-5 | NA | TRBV7-2 | CASSSLAGNQPQHF | TGTGCCAGCAGCTCCCTGGCGGGGAATCAGCCCCAGCATTTT
NA | TRBJ2-3 | NA | TRBV6-5 | CASSYRGPQGTQYF | TGTGCCAGCAGTTACCGGGGTCCTCAGGGTACGCAGTATTTT
NA | TRBJ2-7 | NA | TRBV29-1 | CSVGFSYEQYF | TGCAGCGTTGGGTTCTCCTACGAGCAGTACTTC
TRBD2 | TRBJ2-1 | NA | TRBV12-3/TRBV12-4 | CASSRDGGEEQFF | TGTGCCAGCAGCCGAGACGGGGGGGAAGAGCAGTTCTTC
TRBD2 | TRBJ2-1 | few | TRBV3-1 | CASSPGLAGGYNEQFF | TGTGCCAGCAGCCCGGGACTAGCGGGAGGATACAATGAGCAGTTCTTC
TRBD1 | TRBJ2-5 | NA | TRBV20-1 | CSASGQGQGQETQYF | TGCAGTGCGTCAGGCCAGGGACAGGGCCAAGAGACCCAGTACTTC
TRBD2 | TRBJ2-7 | NA | TRBV5-1 | CASSLLSSGTSYEQYF | TGCGCCAGCAGCTTGTTGTCTAGCGGAACCTCCTACGAGCAGTACTTC
NA | TRBJ2-7 | NA | TRBV20-1 | CSARDGFNEQYF | TGCAGTGCTAGAGACGGTTTTAACGAGCAGTACTTC
TRBD1 | TRBJ2-5 | NA | TRBV28 | CASSLRGTGGETQYF | TGTGCCAGCAGTTTACGTGGGACAGGGGGAGAGACCCAGTACTTC
NA | TRBJ1-5 | NA | TRBV3-1 | CASSQDRGSQPQHF | TGTGCCAGCAGCCAAGATCGGGGTTCCCAGCCCCAGCATTTT
NA | TRBJ1-5 | NA | TRBV4-2 | CASSQDPLRGGNQPQHF | TGTGCCAGCAGCCAAGATCCTCTCAGGGGCGGCAATCAGCCCCAGCATTTT
TRBD1 | TRBJ2-1 | NA | TRBV20-1 | CSASDRGSHNEQFF | TGCAGTGCTTCCGACAGGGGGAGCCACAATGAGCAGTTCTTC
NA | TRBJ1-1 | few | TRBV3-1 | CASSQGLFRNTEAFF | TGTGCCAGCAGCCAAGGGCTTTTTAGGAACACTGAAGCTTTCTTT
TRBD1 | TRBJ1-6 | few | TRBV6-5 | CASTRTGGAWGSPLHF | TGTGCCAGCACCCGGACAGGGGGCGCTTGGGGTTCACCCCTCCACTTT
TRBD1 | TRBJ1-2 | NA | TRBV7-3 | CASSSGQGRTF | TGTGCCAGCAGCTCTGGACAGGGGCGCACCTTC
NA | TRBJ2-1 | many | TRBV20-1 | CSARGAPLGNEQFF | TGCAGTGCTAGAGGTGCCCCTCTGGGCAATGAGCAGTTCTTC
NA | TRBJ1-2 | NA | TRBV29-1 | CSVAAGGGISGYTF | TGCAGCGTTGCTGCTGGAGGGGGGATCTCTGGCTACACCTTC
TRBD2 | TRBJ2-1 | many | TRBV29-1 | CSVSSGSLTYNEQFF | TGCAGCGTAAGTAGCGGGAGTCTCACCTACAATGAGCAGTTCTTC
NA | TRBJ2-5 | few | TRBV2 | CASRNRANLQETQYF | TGTGCCAGCCGCAACCGGGCTAATCTTCAAGAGACCCAGTACTTC
NA | TRBJ2-5 | NA | TRBV6-2/TRBV6-3 | CASSLIRRETQYF | TGTGCCAGCAGCCTGATCCGACGAGAGACCCAGTACTTC
NA | TRBJ1-1 | few | TRBV7-3 | CASSSPGVSEAFF | TGTGCCAGCAGCTCCCCAGGGGTTTCTGAAGCTTTCTTT